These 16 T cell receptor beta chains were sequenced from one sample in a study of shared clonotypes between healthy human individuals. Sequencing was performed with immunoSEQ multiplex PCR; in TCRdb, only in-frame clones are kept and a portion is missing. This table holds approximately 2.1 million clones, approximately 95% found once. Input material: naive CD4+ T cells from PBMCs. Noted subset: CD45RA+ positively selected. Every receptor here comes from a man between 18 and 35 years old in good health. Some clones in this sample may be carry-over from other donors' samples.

CDR3 bases: TGTGCCAGCAGCGTAGGAGGGGGTGGAGCGGGAGCGGAGGTCTACAATGAGCAGTTCTTC. Translation gives CASSVGGGGAGAEVYNEQFF. The chain links TRBV9 to TRBJ2-1, with 8 nucleotides matching TRBD2. The ends lost 0 bases at V and 3 bases at J; junction bases unmatched: 17. Germline values: CDR1 SGDLS, CDR2 YYNGEE. The CDR3 is 20 amino acids.

The CDR3 sequence is CASSPQPNNPTNEQFF. The CDR3 DNA follows: TGCGCCAGCAGCCCCCAACCCAACAACCCAACGAATGAGCAGTTCTTC. The chain uses TRBV5-1 and TRBJ2-1; the D is unclear. The germline V gene encodes CDR1 SGHRS and CDR2 YFSETQ. Trimming removed 4 bases at V and 7 bases at J, with 21 bases between. This CDR3 has 16 amino acids.

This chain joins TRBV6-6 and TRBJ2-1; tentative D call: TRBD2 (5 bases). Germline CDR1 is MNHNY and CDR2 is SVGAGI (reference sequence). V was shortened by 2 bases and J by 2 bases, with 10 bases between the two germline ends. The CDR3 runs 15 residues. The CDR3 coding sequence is TGTGCCAGCAGTTACGGCGGGCCACCCTACAATGAGCAGTTCTTC. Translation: CASSYGGPPYNEQFF.

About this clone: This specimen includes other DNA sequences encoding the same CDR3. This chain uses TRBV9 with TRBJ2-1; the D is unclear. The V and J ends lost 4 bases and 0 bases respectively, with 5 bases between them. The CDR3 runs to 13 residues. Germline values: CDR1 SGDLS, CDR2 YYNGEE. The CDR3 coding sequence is TGTGCCAGCAGCCCGCGCTCCTACAATGAGCAGTTCTTC. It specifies CASSPRSYNEQFF.

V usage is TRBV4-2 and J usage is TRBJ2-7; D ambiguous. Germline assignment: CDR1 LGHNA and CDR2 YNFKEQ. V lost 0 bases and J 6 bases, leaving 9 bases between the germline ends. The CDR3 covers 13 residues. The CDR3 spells CASSQDFFREQYF. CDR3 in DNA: TGTGCCAGCAGCCAAGATTTCTTCCGCGAGCAGTACTTC.

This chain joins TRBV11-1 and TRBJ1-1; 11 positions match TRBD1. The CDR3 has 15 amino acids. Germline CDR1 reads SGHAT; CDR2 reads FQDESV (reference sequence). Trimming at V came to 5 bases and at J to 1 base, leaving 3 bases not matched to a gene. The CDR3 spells CASSVGTGGNTEAFF. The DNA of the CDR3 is TGTGCCAGCAGCGTCGGGACAGGGGGGAACACTGAAGCTTTCTTT.

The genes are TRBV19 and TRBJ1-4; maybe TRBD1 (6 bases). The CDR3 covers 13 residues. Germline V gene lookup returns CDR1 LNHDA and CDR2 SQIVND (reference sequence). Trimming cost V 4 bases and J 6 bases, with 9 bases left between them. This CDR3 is CASSTRTDEKLFF. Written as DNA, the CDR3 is TGTGCCAGTAGTACCCGGACAGATGAAAAACTGTTTTTT.

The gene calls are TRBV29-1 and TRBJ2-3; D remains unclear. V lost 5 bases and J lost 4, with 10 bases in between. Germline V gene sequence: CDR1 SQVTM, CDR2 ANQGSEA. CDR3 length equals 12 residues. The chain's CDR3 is CSVKTPADTQYF. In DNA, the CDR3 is TGCAGCGTTAAGACCCCGGCAGATACGCAGTATTTT.

CDR3 protein: CASSLAEGDGELFF. DNA of the CDR3: TGCGCCAGCAGCTTGGCCGAGGGGGACGGGGAGCTGTTTTTT. The V and J genes are TRBV5-1 and TRBJ2-2; D possibly corresponds to TRBD1 (6 bases). The CDR3 spans 14 residues. Germline V lookup: CDR1 SGHRS, CDR2 YFSETQ. Trimming pared 0 bases from V and 7 bases from J, leaving 10 bases between.

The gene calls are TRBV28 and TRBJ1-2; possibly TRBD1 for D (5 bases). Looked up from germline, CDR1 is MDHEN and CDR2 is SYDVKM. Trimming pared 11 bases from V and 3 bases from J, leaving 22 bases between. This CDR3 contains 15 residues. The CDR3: CAGSSAGDPHYGYTF. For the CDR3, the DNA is TGTGCCGGCTCGAGTGCGGGGGACCCTCACTATGGCTACACCTTC.

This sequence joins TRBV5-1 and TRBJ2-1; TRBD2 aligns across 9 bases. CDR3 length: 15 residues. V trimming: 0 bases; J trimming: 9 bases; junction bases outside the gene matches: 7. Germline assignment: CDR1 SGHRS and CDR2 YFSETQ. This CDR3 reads CASSLVPAGGSEQFF. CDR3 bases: TGCGCCAGCAGCTTGGTTCCAGCGGGAGGTTCTGAGCAGTTCTTC.

The CDR3 DNA reads as TGTGCCTGGTCTCCCCTCTCAGGGGTCGCCGAAGCTTTCTTT. Protein: CAWSPLSGVAEAFF. V usage is TRBV30 and J usage is TRBJ1-1, with TRBD1 as a possible D gene (6 bases). The CDR3 runs to 14 residues. Germline assignment: CDR1 GTSNPN and CDR2 SVGIG (reference sequence). V lost 5 bases and J 8 bases, leaving 21 bases between the germline ends.

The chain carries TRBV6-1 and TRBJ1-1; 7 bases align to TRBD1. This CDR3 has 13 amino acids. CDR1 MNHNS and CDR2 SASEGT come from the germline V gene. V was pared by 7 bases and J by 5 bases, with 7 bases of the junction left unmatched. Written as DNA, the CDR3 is TGTGCCAGCACTTCACAGGGGCGGACTGAAGCTTTCTTT. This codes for CASTSQGRTEAFF.

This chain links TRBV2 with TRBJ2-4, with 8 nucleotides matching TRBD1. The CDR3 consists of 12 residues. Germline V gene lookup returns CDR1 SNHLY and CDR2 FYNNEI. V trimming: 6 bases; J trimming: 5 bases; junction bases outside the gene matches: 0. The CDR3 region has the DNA TGTGCCAGCAGGACAGGGGAAAACATTCAGTACTTC. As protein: CASRTGENIQYF.

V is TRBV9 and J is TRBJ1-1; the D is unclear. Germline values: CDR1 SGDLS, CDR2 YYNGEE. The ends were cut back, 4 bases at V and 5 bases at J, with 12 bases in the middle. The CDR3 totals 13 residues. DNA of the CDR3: TGTGCCAGCAGCCCGTTACGAGGAACTGAAGCTTTCTTT. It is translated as CASSPLRGTEAFF.

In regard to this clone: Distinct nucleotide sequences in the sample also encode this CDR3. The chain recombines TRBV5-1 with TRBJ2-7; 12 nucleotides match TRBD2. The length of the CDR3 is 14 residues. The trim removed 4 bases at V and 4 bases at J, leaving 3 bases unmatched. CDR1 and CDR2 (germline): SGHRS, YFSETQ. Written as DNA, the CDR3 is TGCGCCAGCAGCACGACTAGCGGGAGTTACGAGCAGTACTTC. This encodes CASSTTSGSYEQYF.